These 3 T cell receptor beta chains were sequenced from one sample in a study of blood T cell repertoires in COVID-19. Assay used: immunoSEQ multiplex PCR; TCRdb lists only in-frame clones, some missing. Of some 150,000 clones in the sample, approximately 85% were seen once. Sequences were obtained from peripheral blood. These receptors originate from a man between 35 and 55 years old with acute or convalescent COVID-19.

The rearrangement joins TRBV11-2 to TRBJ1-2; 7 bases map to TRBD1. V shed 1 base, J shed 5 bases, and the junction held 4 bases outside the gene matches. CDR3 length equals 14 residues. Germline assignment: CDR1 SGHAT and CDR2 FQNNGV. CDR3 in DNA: TGTGCCAGCAGCTTAGTTGGGACAGATTATGGCTACACCTTC. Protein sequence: CASSLVGTDYGYTF.

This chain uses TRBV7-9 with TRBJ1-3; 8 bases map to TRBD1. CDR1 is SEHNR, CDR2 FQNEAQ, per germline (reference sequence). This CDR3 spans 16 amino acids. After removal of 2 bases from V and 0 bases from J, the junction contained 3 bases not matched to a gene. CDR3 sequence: CASSLRTGLSGNTIYF. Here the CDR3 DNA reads TGTGCCAGCAGCTTAAGGACAGGGCTCTCTGGAAACACCATATATTTT. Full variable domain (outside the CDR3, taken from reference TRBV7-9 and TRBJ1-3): DTGVSQNPRHKITKRGQNVTFRCDPISEHNRLYWYRQTLGQGPEFLTYFQNEAQLEKSRLLSDRFSAERPKGSFSTLEIQRTEQGDSAMYLCASSLRTGLSGNTIYFGEGSWLTVV.

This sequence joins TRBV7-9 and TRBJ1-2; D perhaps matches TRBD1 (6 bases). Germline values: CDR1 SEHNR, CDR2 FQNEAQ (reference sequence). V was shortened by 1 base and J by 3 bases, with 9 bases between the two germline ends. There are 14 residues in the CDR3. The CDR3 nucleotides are TGTGCCAGCAGCTTAGTGGGGGCTTACTATGGCTACACCTTC. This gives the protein CASSLVGAYYGYTF.